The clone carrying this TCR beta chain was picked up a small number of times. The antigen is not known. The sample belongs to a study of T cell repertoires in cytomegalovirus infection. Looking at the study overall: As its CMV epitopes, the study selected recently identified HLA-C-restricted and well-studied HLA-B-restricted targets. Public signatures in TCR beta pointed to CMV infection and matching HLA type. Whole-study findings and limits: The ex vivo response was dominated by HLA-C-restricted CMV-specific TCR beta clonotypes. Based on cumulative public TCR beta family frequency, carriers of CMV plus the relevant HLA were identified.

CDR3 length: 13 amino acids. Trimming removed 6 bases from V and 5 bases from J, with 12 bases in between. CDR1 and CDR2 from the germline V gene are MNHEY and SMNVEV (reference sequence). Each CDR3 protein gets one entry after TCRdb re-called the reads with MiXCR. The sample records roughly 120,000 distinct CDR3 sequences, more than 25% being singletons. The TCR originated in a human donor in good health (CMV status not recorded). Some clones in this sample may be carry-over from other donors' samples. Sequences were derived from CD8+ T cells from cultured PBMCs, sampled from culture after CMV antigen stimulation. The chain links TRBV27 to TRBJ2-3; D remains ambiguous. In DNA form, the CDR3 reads TGTGCCAGCAGCCCGCTTTTTAAAGATACGCAGTATTTT. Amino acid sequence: CASSPLFKDTQYF.